A few counts support the clone carrying this T cell receptor beta chain. The antigen remains unidentified. This sample is drawn from a study of blood T cells in healthy people across ages. This CDR3 region has 15 residues. Germline CDR1 SEHNR, CDR2 FQNEAQ (reference sequence). The ends were cut back, 5 bases at V and 3 bases at J, with 16 bases in the middle. Sample-barcoded 5' priming and a J-beta primer mix drove a second PCR of 7 to 11 cycles. Using its own MiXCR run on the 5' RACE reads, TCRdb lists one record per CDR3 protein. The table includes 800,000 to 900,000 distinct CDR3 sequences, 62% detected once. Study-level points and caveats: When set beside aged donors, long-lived donors presented more naive CD4+ cells and higher diversity.

The TCR sequence derives from a man aged 30-40 years in good health. The sequencing sample was made of blood. The chain combines TRBV7-9 with TRBJ1-2; a weak D match, TRBD1 (5 bases). The CDR3 DNA follows: TGTGCCAGCAGCCAATTGGGGCGGGGCGACTATGGCTACACCTTC. It encodes CASSQLGRGDYGYTF.